This T cell receptor (beta chain) stems from a study of control samples from healthy donors and cancer patients. Sequencing used immunoSEQ multiplex PCR; TCRdb keeps in-frame clones, though not all of them. The sample gives 90,000 to 110,000 clones, about four fifths of which show up once; 13% is in the top ten. V trimming: 3 bases; J trimming: 3 bases; junction bases outside the gene matches: 2. The CDR3 length is 14 residues. Germline V gene sequence: CDR1 SGHTA, CDR2 FQGNSA. Sample: blood. The chain is built from TRBV7-2 and TRBJ1-2, with TRBD1 matching 9 bases. The source of this sequence is a woman aged 45-60 years in good health. CDR3 residues: CASSLGQGDYGYTF. The CDR3 DNA reads as TGTGCCAGCAGCTTGGGACAGGGTGACTATGGCTACACCTTC.